This TCR beta chain is from a study of T cell repertoires in cytomegalovirus infection. Whole-study context: Newly reported HLA-C-restricted and thoroughly characterized HLA-B-restricted CMV epitopes were employed.

This clonotype was counted many times. What it recognizes is unknown. Germline CDR1 PRHDT, CDR2 FYEKMQ (reference sequence). Trimming took 5 bases from V and 11 from J, leaving 10 bases between them. This CDR3 is 11 amino acids long. From the reads, TCRdb called clonotypes with MiXCR, one entry per CDR3 protein. The data contain approximately 280,000 distinct CDR3 sequences, roughly a fifth of them singletons. The chain has TRBV13 and TRBJ2-1; tentative D call: TRBD2 (5 bases). The TCR originated in a human donor in good health (CMV status not recorded). Some clones in this sample may be carry-over from other donors' samples. Sequencing used cultured PBMCs, obtained from culture after CMV antigen stimulation. The CDR3 nucleotides read TGTGCCAGCAGCAAGCCCGGGAAGCAGTTCTTC. This codes for CASSKPGKQFF.